The count of the clone carrying this T cell receptor beta chain is one. As to time point: peripheral blood 6 weeks after treatment start. The sample belongs to a study of PD-L1 blockade in urothelial cancer. Clones were sequenced by immunoSEQ multiplex PCR, and TCRdb holds only the in-frame ones, with some missing. The data hold roughly 120,000 clones, with 75% to 90% observed a single time. J lost 2 bases, V lost 6 bases, and 11 bases had no gene match. The germline V gene has CDR1 SGHTS and CDR2 YDEGEE. This CDR3 region has 15 residues. This sequence was found in a man between 60 and 75 years old with urothelial cancer. The chain couples TRBV5-8 to TRBJ2-7; 7 nucleotides align to TRBD2. The sequencing here drew on PBMCs, taken around atezolizumab (anti-PD-L1) treatment. CDR3 in DNA: TGTGCCAGCACCATCGCCGGAGCGGGAACCTACGAGCAGTACTTC. Its translation: CASTIAGAGTYEQYF.